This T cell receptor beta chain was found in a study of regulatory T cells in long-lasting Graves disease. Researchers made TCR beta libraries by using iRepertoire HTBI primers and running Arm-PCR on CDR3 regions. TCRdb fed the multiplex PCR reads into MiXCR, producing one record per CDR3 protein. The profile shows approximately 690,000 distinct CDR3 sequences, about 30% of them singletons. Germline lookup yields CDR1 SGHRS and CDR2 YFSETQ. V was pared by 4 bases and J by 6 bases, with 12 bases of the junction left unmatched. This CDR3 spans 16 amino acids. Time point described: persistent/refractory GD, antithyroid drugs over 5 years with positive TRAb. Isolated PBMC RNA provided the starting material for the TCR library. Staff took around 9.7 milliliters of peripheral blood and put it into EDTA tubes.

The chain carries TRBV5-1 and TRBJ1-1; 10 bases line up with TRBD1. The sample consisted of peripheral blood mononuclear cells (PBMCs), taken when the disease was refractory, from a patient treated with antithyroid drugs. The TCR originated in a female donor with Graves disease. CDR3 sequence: CASSTGQGGFWAEAFF. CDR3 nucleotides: TGCGCCAGCAGCACCGGACAGGGGGGCTTTTGGGCTGAAGCTTTCTTT.